Listed below are T cell receptor beta chains from one sample, sequenced in a study of CD8 T cells in ankylosing spondylitis. TCRdb re-derived calls from the 5' RACE reads in MiXCR, one entry per CDR3 protein. Found here are roughly 240,000 distinct CDR3 sequences, around 8% of them singletons; the top ten hold about 5%. Specimen: blood, either unsorted or a sorted T cell fraction (not recorded which). The receptors come from a female donor with ankylosing spondylitis or in good health (not recorded which). CDR3s include the opening cysteine and the closing phenylalanine or tryptophan. D genes are given only for firm matches. Some rows mark clone size as missing; the rest say once, few, many or name a class of expanded clone.

V: TRBV20-1
D: TRBD2
size: many
J: TRBJ2-1
CDR3: CSATGLAENRGNEQFF

V: TRBV12-3/TRBV12-4
D: .
size: few
J: TRBJ2-1
CDR3: CASNLFDEQFF

V: TRBV7-9
D: .
size: few
J: TRBJ1-4
CDR3: CASSLDIGEKLFF

V: TRBV3-1
D: .
size: .
J: TRBJ2-2
CDR3: CASTLSSGRNTGELFF

V: TRBV7-9
D: TRBD1
size: few
J: TRBJ1-1
CDR3: CASSSSGGFGTEAFF

V: TRBV20-1
D: .
size: many
J: TRBJ2-1
CDR3: CSAHGPGGDEQFF

V: TRBV21-1
D: .
size: .
J: TRBJ2-1
CDR3: CASIPLLAGIGKYEQFF

V: TRBV28
D: TRBD2
size: many
J: TRBJ2-1
CDR3: CASSSQASGSSYNEQFF

V: TRBV7-8
D: .
size: few
J: TRBJ2-7
CDR3: CASSLGADRAYEQYF

V: TRBV11-2
D: .
size: .
J: TRBJ2-1
CDR3: CASSLGRALNEQFF

V: TRBV7-2
D: .
size: .
J: TRBJ2-1
CDR3: CASSRTRSGGHEQFF

V: TRBV20-1
D: TRBD2
size: many
J: TRBJ2-7
CDR3: CSARLAGTYEQYF

V: TRBV7-2
D: .
size: .
J: TRBJ1-1
CDR3: CASSLAGGSTEAFF

V: TRBV15
D: .
size: many
J: TRBJ2-5
CDR3: CATSFHKETQYF

V: TRBV10-3
D: .
size: .
J: TRBJ2-5
CDR3: CAISAGHDTGETQYF

V: TRBV18
D: .
size: many
J: TRBJ2-1
CDR3: CASSQEGNEQFF

V: TRBV6-2/TRBV6-3
D: TRBD1
size: .
J: TRBJ2-1
CDR3: CASSYSRGSYNEQFF

V: TRBV5-1
D: TRBD2
size: .
J: TRBJ2-1
CDR3: CASSLGTMYEQFF

V: TRBV10-3
D: TRBD2
size: many
J: TRBJ2-3
CDR3: CAISESSGSSRSTDTQYF

V: TRBV6-1
D: .
size: many
J: TRBJ1-2
CDR3: CASIDRLVRFGYTF

V: TRBV12-3/TRBV12-4
D: TRBD1
size: few
J: TRBJ1-2
CDR3: CASTPPGTGGGYTF

V: TRBV7-2
D: .
size: many
J: TRBJ2-7
CDR3: CASSLGASSAYEQYF

V: TRBV11-2
D: TRBD2
size: many
J: TRBJ2-3
CDR3: CASSRTSGSKDTQYF

V: TRBV6-2/TRBV6-3
D: TRBD1
size: many
J: TRBJ2-5
CDR3: CASSRFGTDQETQYF

V: TRBV6-2/TRBV6-3
D: .
size: many
J: TRBJ2-3
CDR3: CASSQPDAKDYDTQYF

V: TRBV5-1
D: .
size: few
J: TRBJ1-1
CDR3: CASSLVGEGTEAFF

V: TRBV20-1
D: TRBD2
size: many
J: TRBJ2-1
CDR3: CSARATFSGREENEQFF

V: TRBV12-3/TRBV12-4
D: .
size: many
J: TRBJ2-4
CDR3: CASSSPQSIQYF

V: TRBV4-2
D: .
size: few
J: TRBJ1-4
CDR3: CASGPQDRRGSNEKLFF

V: TRBV27
D: .
size: many
J: TRBJ2-3
CDR3: CASSSGPDRDTQYF

V: TRBV7-2
D: .
size: few
J: TRBJ2-3
CDR3: CASTQAGGRDTQYF

V: TRBV20-1
D: .
size: many
J: TRBJ1-1
CDR3: CSASTDRPEAFF

V: TRBV7-2
D: TRBD1
size: .
J: TRBJ2-1
CDR3: CTSSTDRGRANEQFF

V: TRBV18
D: TRBD2
size: many
J: TRBJ2-7
CDR3: CASSPGLAGVGEQYF

V: TRBV30
D: .
size: .
J: TRBJ1-5
CDR3: CAWSRGVPQPQHF

V: TRBV15
D: TRBD1
size: many
J: TRBJ1-2
CDR3: CATVGQTVSYTF

V: TRBV28
D: TRBD2
size: few
J: TRBJ2-5
CDR3: CASSSRLAGEAQETQYF